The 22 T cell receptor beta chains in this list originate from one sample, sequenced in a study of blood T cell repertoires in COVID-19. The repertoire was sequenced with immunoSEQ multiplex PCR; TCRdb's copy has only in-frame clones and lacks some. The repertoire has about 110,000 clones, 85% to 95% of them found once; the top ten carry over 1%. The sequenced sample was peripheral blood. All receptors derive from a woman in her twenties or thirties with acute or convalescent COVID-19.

For the CDR3, the DNA is TGCAGCGTTGAAGGAGGGGGACGGGGGGCCAACGTCCTGACTTTC. It translates to CSVEGGGRGANVLTF. The rearrangement uses TRBV29-1 and TRBJ2-6; possible D gene TRBD1, 6 bases. This CDR3 is built from 15 residues. Germline loops: CDR1 SQVTM, CDR2 ANQGSEA. The ends were cut back, 1 base at V and 4 bases at J, with 11 bases in the middle.

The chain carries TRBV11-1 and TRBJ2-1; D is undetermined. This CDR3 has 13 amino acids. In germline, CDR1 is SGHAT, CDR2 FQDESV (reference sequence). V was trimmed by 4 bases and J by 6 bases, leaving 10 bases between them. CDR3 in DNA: TGTGCCAGCAGCTCCGGTCCTGGCAATGAGCAGTTCTTC. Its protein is CASSSGPGNEQFF.

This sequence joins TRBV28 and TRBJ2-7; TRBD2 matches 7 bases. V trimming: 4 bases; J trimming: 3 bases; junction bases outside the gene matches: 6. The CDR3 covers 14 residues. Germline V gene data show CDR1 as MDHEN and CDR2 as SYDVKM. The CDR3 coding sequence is TGTGCCAGCAGTTCGATAGCGGGCGGCTACGAGCAGTACTTC. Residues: CASSSIAGGYEQYF.

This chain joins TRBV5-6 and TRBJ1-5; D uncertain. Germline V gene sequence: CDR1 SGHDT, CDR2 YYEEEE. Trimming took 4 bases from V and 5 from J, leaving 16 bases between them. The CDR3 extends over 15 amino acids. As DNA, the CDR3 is TGTGCCAGCAGCCAGACAACCCTGGTGGATCAGCCCCAGCATTTT. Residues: CASSQTTLVDQPQHF.

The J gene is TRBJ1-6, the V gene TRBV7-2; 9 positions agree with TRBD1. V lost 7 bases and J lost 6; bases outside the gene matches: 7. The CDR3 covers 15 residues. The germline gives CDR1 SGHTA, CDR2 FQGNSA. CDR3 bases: TGTGCCAGCATCCTGGACAGGGGCGTTAATTCACCCCTCCACTTT. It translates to CASILDRGVNSPLHF.

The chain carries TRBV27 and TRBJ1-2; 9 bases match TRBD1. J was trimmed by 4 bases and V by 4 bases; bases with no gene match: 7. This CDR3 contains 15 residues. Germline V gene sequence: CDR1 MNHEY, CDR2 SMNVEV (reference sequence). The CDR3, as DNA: TGTGCCAGCAGTTATACAGGGGGCAGTGGCTATGGCTACACCTTC. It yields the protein CASSYTGGSGYGYTF.

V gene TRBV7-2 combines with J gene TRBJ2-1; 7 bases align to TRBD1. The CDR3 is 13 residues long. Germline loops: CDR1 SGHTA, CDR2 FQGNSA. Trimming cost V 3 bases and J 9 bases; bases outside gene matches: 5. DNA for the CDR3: TGTGCCAGCAGCTTCACAGGGGCCGGTGAGCAGTTCTTC. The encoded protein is CASSFTGAGEQFF. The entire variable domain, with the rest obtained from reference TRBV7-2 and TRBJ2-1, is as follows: GAGVSQSPSNKVTEKGKDVELRCDPISGHTALYWYRQSLGQGLEFLIYFQGNSAPDKSGLPSDRFSAERTGGSVSTLTIQRTQQEDSAVYLCASSFTGAGEQFFGPGTRLTVL.

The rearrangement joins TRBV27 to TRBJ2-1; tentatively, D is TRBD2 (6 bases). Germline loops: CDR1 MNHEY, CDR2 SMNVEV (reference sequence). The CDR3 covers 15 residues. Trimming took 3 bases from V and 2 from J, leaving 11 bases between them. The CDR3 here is CASSLEGTPYNEQFF. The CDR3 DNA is TGTGCCAGCAGTTTGGAGGGAACCCCCTACAATGAGCAGTTCTTC.

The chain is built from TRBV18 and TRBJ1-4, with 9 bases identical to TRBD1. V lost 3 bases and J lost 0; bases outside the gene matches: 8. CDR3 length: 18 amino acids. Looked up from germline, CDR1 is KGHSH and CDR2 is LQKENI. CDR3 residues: CASSPDRGGAATNEKLFF. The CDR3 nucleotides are TGTGCCAGCTCACCCGACAGGGGGGGAGCTGCAACTAATGAAAAACTGTTTTTT.

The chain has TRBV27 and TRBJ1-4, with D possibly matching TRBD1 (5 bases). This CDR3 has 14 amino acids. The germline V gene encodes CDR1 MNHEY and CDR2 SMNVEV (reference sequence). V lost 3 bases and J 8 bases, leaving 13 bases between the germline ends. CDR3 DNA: TGTGCCAGCAGTTTTGCTAGGGGTAGGGAAAAACTGTTTTTT. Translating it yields CASSFARGREKLFF.

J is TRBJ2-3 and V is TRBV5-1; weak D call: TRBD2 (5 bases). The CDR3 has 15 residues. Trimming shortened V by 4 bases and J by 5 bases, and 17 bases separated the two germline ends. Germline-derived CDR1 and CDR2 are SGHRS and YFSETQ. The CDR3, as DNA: TGCGCCAGCAGCGCGGGCCCGGTAGTGGTAGATACGCAGTATTTT. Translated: CASSAGPVVVDTQYF.

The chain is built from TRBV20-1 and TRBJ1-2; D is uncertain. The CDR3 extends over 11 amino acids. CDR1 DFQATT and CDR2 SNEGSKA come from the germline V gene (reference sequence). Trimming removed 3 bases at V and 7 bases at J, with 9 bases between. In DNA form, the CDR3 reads TGCAGTGCTAGTTACGGTGGTGGCTACACCTTC. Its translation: CSASYGGGYTF.

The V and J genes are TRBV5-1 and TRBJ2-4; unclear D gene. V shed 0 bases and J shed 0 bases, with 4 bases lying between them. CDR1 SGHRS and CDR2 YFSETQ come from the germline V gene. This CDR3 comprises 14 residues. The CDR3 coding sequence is TGCGCCAGCAGCTTGGAACTAGCCAAAAACATTCAGTACTTC. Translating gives CASSLELAKNIQYF. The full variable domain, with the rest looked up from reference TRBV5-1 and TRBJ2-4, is KAGVTQTPRYLIKTRGQQVTLSCSPISGHRSVSWYQQTPGQGLQFLFEYFSETQRNKGNFPGRFSGRQFSNSRSEMNVSTLELGDSALYLCASSLELAKNIQYFGAGTRLSVL.

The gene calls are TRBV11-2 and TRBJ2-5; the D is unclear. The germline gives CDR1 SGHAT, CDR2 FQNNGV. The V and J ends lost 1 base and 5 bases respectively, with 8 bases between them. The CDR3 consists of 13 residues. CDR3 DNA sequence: TGTGCCAGCAGCTTAGGACTGAGGGAGACCCAGTACTTC. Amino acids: CASSLGLRETQYF. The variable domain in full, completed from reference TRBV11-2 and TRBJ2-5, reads EAGVAQSPRYKIIEKRQSVAFWCNPISGHATLYWYQQILGQGPKLLIQFQNNGVVDDSQLPKDRFSAERLKGVDSTLKIQPAKLEDSAVYLCASSLGLRETQYFGPGTRLLVL.

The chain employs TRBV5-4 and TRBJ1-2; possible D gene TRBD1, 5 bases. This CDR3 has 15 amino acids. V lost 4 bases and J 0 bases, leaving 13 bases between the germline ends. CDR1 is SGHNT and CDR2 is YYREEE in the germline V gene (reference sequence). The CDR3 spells CASSETGGTNYGYTF. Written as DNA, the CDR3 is TGTGCCAGCAGCGAGACGGGGGGGACTAACTATGGCTACACCTTC.

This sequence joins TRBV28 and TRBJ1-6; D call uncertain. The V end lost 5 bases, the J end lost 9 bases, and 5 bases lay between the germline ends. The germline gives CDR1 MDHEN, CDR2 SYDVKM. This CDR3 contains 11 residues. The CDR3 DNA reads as TGTGCCAGCAGTAGCCGTTCACCCCTCCACTTT. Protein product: CASSSRSPLHF.

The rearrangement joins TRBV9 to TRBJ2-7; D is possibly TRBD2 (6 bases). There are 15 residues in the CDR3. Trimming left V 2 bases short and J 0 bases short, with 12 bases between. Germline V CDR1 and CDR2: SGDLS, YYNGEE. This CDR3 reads CASSVGGTSSYEQYF. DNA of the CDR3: TGTGCCAGCAGCGTTGGAGGGACGTCCTCCTACGAGCAGTACTTC.

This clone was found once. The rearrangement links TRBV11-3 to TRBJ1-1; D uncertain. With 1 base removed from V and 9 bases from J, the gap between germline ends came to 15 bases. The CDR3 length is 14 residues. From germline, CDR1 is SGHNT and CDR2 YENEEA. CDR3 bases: TGTGCCAGCAGCTTAGCTCCTAGTAGTCCCAAAGCTTTCTTT. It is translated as CASSLAPSSPKAFF. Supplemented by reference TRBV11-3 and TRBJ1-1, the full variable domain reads EAGVVQSPRYKIIEKKQPVAFWCNPISGHNTLYWYLQNLGQGPELLIRYENEEAVDDSQLPKDRFSAERLKGVDSTLKIQPAELGDSAVYLCASSLAPSSPKAFFGQGTRLTVV.

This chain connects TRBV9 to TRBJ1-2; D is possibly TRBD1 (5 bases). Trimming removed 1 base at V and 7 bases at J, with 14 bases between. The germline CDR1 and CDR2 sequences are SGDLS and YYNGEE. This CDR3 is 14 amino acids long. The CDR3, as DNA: TGTGCCAGCAGCGTAAGGGAGGGGCTGTTTGGCTACACCTTC. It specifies CASSVREGLFGYTF.

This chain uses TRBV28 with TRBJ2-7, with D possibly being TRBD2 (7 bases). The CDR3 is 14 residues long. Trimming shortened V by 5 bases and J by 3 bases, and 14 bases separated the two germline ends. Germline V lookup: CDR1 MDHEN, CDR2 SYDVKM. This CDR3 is CASSSSGGGYEQYF. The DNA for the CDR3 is TGTGCCAGCAGTAGCTCGGGGGGCGGCTACGAGCAGTACTTC.

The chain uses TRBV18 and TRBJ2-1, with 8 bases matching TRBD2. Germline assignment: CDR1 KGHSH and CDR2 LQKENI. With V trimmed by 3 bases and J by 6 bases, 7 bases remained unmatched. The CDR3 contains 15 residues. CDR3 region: CASSPTLGTSNEQFF. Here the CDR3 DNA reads TGTGCCAGCTCACCCACCCTCGGGACTAGCAATGAGCAGTTCTTC.

Here the CDR3 DNA reads TGTGCCAGTAGTATGGGGAGGGGCGACGACGAGCAGTACTTC. Its protein product is CASSMGRGDDEQYF. The rearrangement joins TRBV19 to TRBJ2-7; 7 bases are shared with TRBD2. The V gene's germline CDR1 is LNHDA and CDR2 SQIVND (reference sequence). The CDR3 length is 14 residues. V was clipped by 3 bases and J by 5 bases; unmatched bases: 7.